This TCR beta chain was observed in a study of shared clonotypes between healthy human individuals. Across the whole study: In total, the donors were a couple of women and a few men aged 18 to 49.

This clone was seen only a few times. This table comes from immunoSEQ multiplex PCR, and its TCRdb copy is limited to in-frame clones, with some not included. The sample shows about 2.1 million clones, about 92% of them seen only once. Naive-designated CD8 cells lacked CD45RO, were positively enriched for CCR7, and omitted terminally differentiated effector memory CD45RA+ cells. The CDR3 loop spans 14 amino acids. CDR1 is SEHNR and CDR2 is FQNEAQ in the germline V gene (reference sequence). V gave up 5 bases and J gave up 8 bases; unmatched junction bases: 7. The chain combines TRBV7-9 with TRBJ1-5; 9 positions agree with TRBD1. This sequence was found in a man aged 18-30 years in good health. Some clones in this sample may be carry-over from other donors' samples. Sequencing used naive CD8+ T cells from PBMCs. The CDR3 coding sequence is TGTGCCAGCAGCACAACGGACAGGGGTGAGCCCCAGCATTTT. This translates into CASSTTDRGEPQHF. Filled out from reference TRBV7-9 and TRBJ1-5, the complete variable domain reads DTGVSQNPRHKITKRGQNVTFRCDPISEHNRLYWYRQTLGQGPEFLTYFQNEAQLEKSRLLSDRFSAERPKGSFSTLEIQRTEQGDSAMYLCASSTTDRGEPQHFGDGTRLSIL.